These 20 T cell receptor beta chains were all obtained from the same sample, sequenced in a study of response to subunit inactivated influenza vaccine. TCRdb reprocessed the RT-PCR reads via MiXCR and lists one record per CDR3 protein. The sample carries around 710,000 distinct CDR3 sequences, around 14% recorded once. The sequences come from PBMCs from blood, collected roughly 15 days before vaccination. The source is a man aged 45-65 years who received an inactivated influenza vaccine.

The V call is TRBV7-2, the J call TRBJ2-3; D remains unclear. The CDR3 extends over 15 amino acids. V shed 5 bases and J shed 0 bases, with 12 bases lying between them. CDR1 is SGHTA, CDR2 FQGNSA, per germline. This chain's CDR3 is CASSRPSGSTDTQYF. The CDR3 bases are TGTGCCAGCAGCCGACCGAGTGGGAGCACAGATACGCAGTATTTT.

A few counts support this clonotype. The V gene is TRBV4-3, the J gene TRBJ2-3; D is possibly TRBD2 (6 bases). The CDR3 length is 18 residues. Trimming took off 0 bases at V and 4 bases at J, with 20 bases between the two ends. Germline V gives CDR1 LGHNA, CDR2 YSLEER. CDR3 sequence (DNA): TGCGCCAGCAGCCAAGATGTAGCCGGGAGTGCGTTTGCAGATACGCAGTATTTT. Protein product: CASSQDVAGSAFADTQYF.

Comment on this clonotype: A single base separates this from a much larger clone, so it may be a read error. The chain carries TRBV28 and TRBJ2-3; a possible D gene is TRBD1 (5 bases). The CDR3 has 13 amino acids. The germline CDR1 and CDR2 sequences are MDHEN and SYDVKM. The DNA for the CDR3 is TGTGCCAGCAGTCCCTCGGACACAGATACGCTGTATTTT. This gives the protein CASSPSDTDTLYF.

This clonotype was seen a few times. This chain joins TRBV11-2 and TRBJ2-2; D call uncertain. The CDR3 has 12 residues. Trimming cost V 2 bases and J 10 bases, with 8 bases left between them. Germline values: CDR1 SGHAT, CDR2 FQNNGV. CDR3 sequence (DNA): TGTGCCAGCAGCTTAACGAGCATGGAGCTGTTTTTT. Translated, it gives CASSLTSMELFF.

The V gene is TRBV6-2 or TRBV6-3, the J gene TRBJ1-1, with a weak D call TRBD1 (6 bases). This CDR3 spans 17 amino acids. Trimming stripped 2 bases from V and 1 base from J, with 17 bases between. Germline values: CDR1 MNHEY, CDR2 SVGEGT. DNA for the CDR3: TGTGCCAGCAGTTACAACCCCTTACAGGGAACGAACACTGAAGCTTTCTTT. Encoded protein: CASSYNPLQGTNTEAFF.

The genes are TRBV12-3 or TRBV12-4 and TRBJ2-2; 10 bases match TRBD1. Germline trimming cut 0 bases from V and 6 bases from J; bases unmatched to any gene: 7. This CDR3 contains 17 residues. CDR3: CASSLARDRGLAGELFF. The CDR3 nucleotides are TGTGCCAGCAGTTTAGCGAGGGACAGGGGTCTTGCCGGGGAGCTGTTTTTT.

This clonotype was seen a handful of times. The chain has TRBV19 and TRBJ2-5; D might be TRBD2 (5 bases). V lost 4 bases, J lost 1 base, and 13 bases lay in between. This CDR3 has 15 amino acids. The germline gives CDR1 LNHDA, CDR2 SQIVND (reference sequence). As DNA, the CDR3 is TGTGCCAGTAGTACGGGAACTACTGTCCAAGAGACCCAGTACTTC. Translating gives CASSTGTTVQETQYF.

The V gene is TRBV20-1, the J gene TRBJ2-5, with D unclear. Trimming removed 0 bases from V and 9 bases from J, with 23 bases in between. The CDR3 is 16 amino acids. Germline V gene lookup returns CDR1 DFQATT and CDR2 SNEGSKA (reference sequence). CDR3 residues: CSARDIQNNIAASQYF. The DNA of the CDR3 is TGCAGTGCTAGAGACATACAAAACAACATCGCGGCGTCCCAGTACTTC.

This chain joins TRBV7-6 and TRBJ2-7; 9 bases agree with TRBD2. There are 18 residues in the CDR3. The germline V gene encodes CDR1 SGHVS and CDR2 FNYEAQ. The J segment lost 0 bases and the V segment lost 2 bases, leaving 11 bases of the junction unmatched. CDR3 sequence reads: CASSLKGSSGISSYEQYF. DNA for the CDR3: TGTGCCAGCAGCTTAAAGGGGTCTAGCGGGATAAGCTCCTACGAGCAGTACTTC. The full variable domain, its missing parts supplied by reference TRBV7-6 and TRBJ2-7, is GAGVSQSPRYKVTKRGQDVALRCDPISGHVSLYWYRQALGQGPEFLTYFNYEAQQDKSGLPNDRFSAERPEGSISTLTIQRTEQRDSAMYRCASSLKGSSGISSYEQYFGPGTRLTVT.

This clonotype was counted between two and nine times. This chain links TRBV5-1 with TRBJ2-7; no reliable D call. This CDR3 contains 16 residues. The ends were cut back, 0 bases at V and 2 bases at J, with 15 bases in the middle. The V gene's germline CDR1 is SGHRS and CDR2 YFSETQ. The CDR3 DNA reads as TGCGCCAGCAGCTTGGCCCCATCGGACGGTACCTACGAGCAGTACTTC. It codes for CASSLAPSDGTYEQYF.

V gene TRBV25-1 combines with J gene TRBJ1-4; 9 nucleotides match TRBD1. Trimming removed 3 bases from V and 2 bases from J; junction bases left unmatched: 4. The CDR3 is 16 amino acids. The germline CDR1 and CDR2 sequences are MGHDK and SYGVNS. The CDR3 nucleotides read TGTGCCAGCAGTGACGGGACAGGGTACACTAATGAAAAACTGTTTTTT. Its protein product is CASSDGTGYTNEKLFF.

The table lists this clonotype with many counts. The chain has TRBV12-3 or TRBV12-4 and TRBJ1-4; D possibly corresponds to TRBD1 (6 bases). The V end lost 5 bases, the J end lost 10 bases, and 20 bases lay between the germline ends. The CDR3 is 15 residues long. Here the CDR3 reads CASSPRGTEHGKLFF. DNA for the CDR3: TGTGCCAGCAGTCCGAGGGGGACGGAACACGGAAAACTGTTTTTT.

This clonotype was seen a handful of times. The chain is built from TRBV6-1 and TRBJ2-5; 8 nucleotides line up with TRBD1. The CDR3 covers 14 residues. Trimming cost V 5 bases and J 4 bases; bases outside gene matches: 6. Germline V gene lookup returns CDR1 MNHNS and CDR2 SASEGT. CDR3 coding DNA: TGTGCCAGCAGTCAAGGCGGGACAGGAGAGACCCAGTACTTC. It codes for CASSQGGTGETQYF.

The genes are TRBV5-1 and TRBJ2-3, with 7 bases fitting TRBD1. CDR1 and CDR2 (germline): SGHRS, YFSETQ. The V segment lost 7 bases and the J segment 3 bases; nucleotides outside the gene matches: 11. This CDR3 contains 15 residues. CDR3 region: CASLRGGSMTDTQYF. The CDR3 nucleotides are TGCGCCAGCCTCCGAGGGGGCAGTATGACAGATACGCAGTATTTT.

This clonotype was seen a few times. The chain recombines TRBV6-1 with TRBJ1-2; 8 positions match TRBD1. The CDR3 totals 15 residues. After removal of 5 bases from V and 4 bases from J, the junction contained 9 bases not matched to a gene. Germline-derived CDR1 and CDR2 are MNHNS and SASEGT. The CDR3, as DNA: TGTGCCAGCAGTCAAACCCGACAGGGGATCTATGGCTACACCTTC. It codes for CASSQTRQGIYGYTF.

This clonotype was seen at least ten times. The chain links TRBV5-5 to TRBJ1-1; D ambiguous. Trimming left V 2 bases short and J 1 base short, with 6 bases between. Germline CDR1 SGHKS, CDR2 YYEKEE (reference sequence). This CDR3 has 13 residues. CDR3 sequence: CASSFAGNTEAFF. The CDR3 nucleotides are TGTGCCAGCAGCTTTGCGGGGAACACTGAAGCTTTCTTT.

The chain links TRBV6-1 to TRBJ1-2; D remains ambiguous. Looked up from germline, CDR1 is MNHNS and CDR2 is SASEGT. The CDR3 sequence is 12 residues long. V shed 4 bases and J shed 3 bases, with 6 bases lying between them. The CDR3 DNA is TGTGCCAGCAGTGCAGAGGACTATGGCTACACCTTC. Translation: CASSAEDYGYTF.

J is TRBJ1-1 and V is TRBV5-1; no clear D. With 0 bases removed from V and 4 bases from J, the gap between germline ends came to 10 bases. CDR3 size: 14 residues. Germline V CDR1 and CDR2: SGHRS, YFSETQ. The CDR3 DNA reads TGCGCCAGCAGCTTGGAGGCGTTTGGCACTGAAGCTTTCTTT. Protein product: CASSLEAFGTEAFF.

This clonotype was counted a single time. An end of the junction does not agree with germline; a read error may underlie this. J is TRBJ1-1 and V is TRBV11-2; D call uncertain. The CDR3 is 15 amino acids. Per germline, CDR1 SGHAT and CDR2 FQNNGV. The CDR3, as DNA: TGCGCCAGCAGCTTAGATAGATTGGTAGGCACTGAAGCTTTCTTT. Protein product: CASSLDRLVGTEAFF.

This rearrangement joins TRBV6-2 or TRBV6-3 to TRBJ2-7; D is possibly TRBD1 or TRBD2 (5 bases each). The germline gives CDR1 MNHEY, CDR2 SVGEGT. V lost 2 bases and J lost 3, with 11 bases in between. The CDR3 runs 14 residues. The CDR3 DNA is TGTGCCAGCAGTTACGAGGGACCGTACTACGAGCAGTACTTC. Translating gives CASSYEGPYYEQYF.